The 10 T cell receptor beta chains below were found in one sample sequenced in a study of identifying expanded T cells in peripheral blood. Sequencing was performed with immunoSEQ multiplex PCR; in TCRdb, only in-frame clones are kept and a portion is missing. The table includes 95,000 or so clones, 75% to 90% detected once. Sequencing was carried out using blood. Every receptor here comes from a person aged 18 to 69 in good health.

This rearrangement joins TRBV19 to TRBJ1-5, with D unresolved. The CDR3 has 14 residues. V gave up 10 bases and J gave up 1 base, with 14 bases separating them. The germline gives CDR1 LNHDA, CDR2 SQIVND (reference sequence). The DNA for the CDR3 is TGTGCCACTAACGAGGGAGGGAGCAATCAGCCCCAGCATTTT. Encoded protein: CATNEGGSNQPQHF. Using reference TRBV19 and TRBJ1-5 for the parts outside the CDR3, the full variable domain is DGGITQSPKYLFRKEGQNVTLSCEQNLNHDAMYWYRQDPGQGLRLIYYSQIVNDFQKGDIAEGYSVSREKKESFPLTVTSAQKNPTAFYLCATNEGGSNQPQHFGDGTRLSIL.

A single count supports this clone. The chain combines TRBV7-7 with TRBJ2-1; unclear D gene. CDR1 is SSHAT, CDR2 FNYEAQ, per germline (reference sequence). Trimming cost V 1 base and J 3 bases, with 7 bases left between them. This CDR3 is built from 14 residues. CDR3 sequence (DNA): TGTGCCAGCAGCTTAGACAGAAACTACAATGAGCAGTTCTTC. Translating it yields CASSLDRNYNEQFF.

This clone appeared a few times. The V call is TRBV2, the J call TRBJ1-2; perhaps TRBD1 as D (6 bases). The V end was cut by 3 bases, the J end by 6 bases, with 14 bases between. The CDR3 length is 14 residues. Germline CDR1 is SNHLY and CDR2 is FYNNEI. CDR3 loop: CASSERGQTDGYTF. In nucleotides, the CDR3 is TGTGCCAGCAGTGAGAGGGGACAAACCGATGGCTACACCTTC.

The chain has TRBV6-5 and TRBJ2-5, with D tentatively TRBD1 (6 bases). This CDR3 has 15 amino acids. The germline V and J ends were trimmed by 4 bases and 7 bases, with 19 bases remaining between them. CDR1 is MNHEY and CDR2 is SVGAGI in the germline V gene. This chain's CDR3 is CASSFRQVLGSTQYF. CDR3 in DNA: TGTGCCAGCAGTTTCCGACAGGTCCTGGGGTCGACCCAGTACTTC.

This chain joins TRBV13 and TRBJ2-7; 12 nucleotides agree with TRBD1. V lost 4 bases to trimming and J lost 6 bases; unmatched junction nucleotides: 13. This CDR3 comprises 17 residues. Germline V gene sequence: CDR1 PRHDT, CDR2 FYEKMQ (reference sequence). The CDR3 region has the DNA TGTGCCAGCAGCTCGGGACAGGGGGCTTCTCTAATCAGCGAGCAGTACTTC. This translates into CASSSGQGASLISEQYF.

In its sample, this clone was seen once. The chain joins TRBV7-2 to TRBJ1-6; 7 bases are a match to TRBD1. J lost 0 bases, V lost 4 bases, and 3 bases had no gene match. The CDR3 loop spans 16 amino acids. Germline assignment: CDR1 SGHTA and CDR2 FQGNSA. The CDR3 bases are TGTGCCAGCAGCTCACAGGGGAGCTCCTATAATTCACCCCTCCACTTT. This codes for CASSSQGSSYNSPLHF.

This chain joins TRBV2 and TRBJ2-3, with TRBD2 as a possible D gene (5 bases). CDR1 is SNHLY, CDR2 FYNNEI, per germline. V was cut by 7 bases and J by 2 bases, with 10 bases left in between. The CDR3 extends over 13 amino acids. CDR3 bases: TGTGCCAGCAAAGAGGGTTCCACAGATACGCAGTATTTT. This codes for CASKEGSTDTQYF.

The genes are TRBV2 and TRBJ1-3; D call uncertain. Trimming removed 3 bases from V and 3 bases from J, with 9 bases in between. The CDR3 length is 14 residues. The germline V gene has CDR1 SNHLY and CDR2 FYNNEI. CDR3 in amino acids: CASSDEGNGNTIYF. As DNA, the CDR3 is TGTGCCAGCAGTGACGAGGGAAATGGAAACACCATATATTTT. Supplemented by reference TRBV2 and TRBJ1-3, the full variable domain reads EPEVTQTPSHQVTQMGQEVILRCVPISNHLYFYWYRQILGQKVEFLVSFYNNEISEKSEIFDDQFSVERPDGSNFTLKIRSTKLEDSAMYFCASSDEGNGNTIYFGEGSWLTVV.

V gene TRBV6-6 combines with J gene TRBJ1-5, with D possibly being TRBD1 (5 bases). In germline, CDR1 is MNHNY, CDR2 SVGAGI (reference sequence). This CDR3 spans 15 amino acids. Trimming removed 8 bases at V and 4 bases at J, with 18 bases between. In DNA form, the CDR3 reads TGTGCCAGCTTGGGGGTGGAGATACGGAATCAGCCCCAGCATTTT. This gives the protein CASLGVEIRNQPQHF.

The V and J genes are TRBV18 and TRBJ2-2; possibly TRBD2 for D (5 bases). This CDR3 region has 14 residues. CDR1 KGHSH and CDR2 LQKENI come from the germline V gene. V was clipped by 3 bases and J by 7 bases, with 12 bases between them. CDR3 sequence (DNA): TGTGCCAGCTCACCGGAGCTCGGGGTCGGGGAGCTGTTTTTT. Translated: CASSPELGVGELFF.